Each of the 16 T cell receptor beta chains below was sequenced from the same sample in a study of cytomegalovirus exposure and HLA in healthy donors. TCRdb keeps only in-frame clones here, not all; method: immunoSEQ multiplex PCR. The table shows over 100,000 clones, with 85% to 90% occurring only once. The sample was PBMCs. The receptor source for this set is a woman aged 18-30 years in good health and CMV-seropositive.

Notes on this clone: Other DNA sequences within the sample encode an identical CDR3. The rearrangement joins TRBV2 to TRBJ1-1; D ambiguous. Per the germline V gene, CDR1 is SNHLY and CDR2 is FYNNEI. CDR3 size: 13 residues. The germline V and J ends were trimmed by 4 bases and 1 base, with 7 bases remaining between them. CDR3 protein: CASSGRGNTEAFF. CDR3 coding DNA: TGTGCCAGCAGTGGAAGAGGGAACACTGAAGCTTTCTTT. Combining the CDR3 with reference TRBV2 and TRBJ1-1 gives the whole variable domain EPEVTQTPSHQVTQMGQEVILRCVPISNHLYFYWYRQILGQKVEFLVSFYNNEISEKSEIFDDQFSVERPDGSNFTLKIRSTKLEDSAMYFCASSGRGNTEAFFGQGTRLTVV.

This rearrangement joins TRBV30 to TRBJ1-1, with D unclear. Germline V gene data show CDR1 as GTSNPN and CDR2 as SVGIG (reference sequence). The CDR3 contains 14 residues. V was cut by 2 bases and J by 2 bases, with 12 bases left in between. The CDR3 reads CAWSLEGYNTEAFF. The CDR3 nucleotides read TGTGCCTGGAGTCTTGAGGGATACAACACTGAAGCTTTCTTT.

The chain carries TRBV6-4 and TRBJ1-2, with unresolved D. CDR3 length equals 13 residues. Trimming took 6 bases from V and 0 from J, leaving 8 bases between them. Germline V lookup: CDR1 MRHNA, CDR2 SNTAGT. CDR3 loop: CASRRGANYGYTF. CDR3 bases: TGTGCCAGCAGGCGCGGAGCTAACTATGGCTACACCTTC.

The rearrangement links TRBV11-2 to TRBJ2-2; TRBD2 matches at 7 bases. The CDR3 totals 16 residues. Germline CDR1 is SGHAT and CDR2 is FQNNGV. V trimming: 4 bases; J trimming: 5 bases; junction bases outside the gene matches: 10. CDR3 loop: CASSSSSGLKTGELFF. CDR3 sequence (DNA): TGTGCCAGCAGCTCTAGTTCGGGACTAAAGACCGGGGAGCTGTTTTTT. The whole variable domain, filled in from reference TRBV11-2 and TRBJ2-2, reads EAGVAQSPRYKIIEKRQSVAFWCNPISGHATLYWYQQILGQGPKLLIQFQNNGVVDDSQLPKDRFSAERLKGVDSTLKIQPAKLEDSAVYLCASSSSSGLKTGELFFGEGSRLTVL.

This clone has just one count. V is TRBV30 and J is TRBJ1-1; D is unclear. This CDR3 has 16 amino acids. CDR1 and CDR2 from the germline V gene are GTSNPN and SVGIG (reference sequence). Between the trimmed V and J ends, which lost 3 bases and 0 bases, there was a span of 17 bases. CDR3 DNA: TGTGCCTGGAGCCACGATGCCCCCGGGGTGAACACTGAAGCTTTCTTT. This sequence encodes CAWSHDAPGVNTEAFF.

V is TRBV6-5 and J is TRBJ2-2; TRBD1 matches at 7 bases. The CDR3 is 15 residues long. After removal of 5 bases from V and 6 bases from J, the junction contained 9 bases not matched to a gene. Germline V gene data show CDR1 as MNHEY and CDR2 as SVGAGI. The chain's CDR3 is CASSNRGRFAGELFF. CDR3 nucleotides: TGTGCCAGCAGTAACAGGGGCCGGTTCGCCGGGGAGCTGTTTTTT.

This clone was picked up one time. The chain employs TRBV5-1 and TRBJ1-1; D possibly corresponds to TRBD1 (5 bases). The V gene lost 1 base and the J gene lost 6 bases, with 7 bases spanning the gap. The CDR3 covers 12 residues. CDR1 is SGHRS and CDR2 is YFSETQ in the germline V gene. CDR3 amino acids: CASSLQGSEAFF. Written as DNA, the CDR3 is TGCGCCAGCAGCTTGCAGGGATCTGAAGCTTTCTTT.

The chain is built from TRBV7-9 and TRBJ2-1; the match to TRBD1 covers 10 bases. The CDR3 length is 15 residues. Trimming cost V 9 bases and J 4 bases; bases outside gene matches: 9. Looked up from germline, CDR1 is SEHNR and CDR2 is FQNEAQ (reference sequence). The CDR3 region has the DNA TGTGCCAGTACACGGGACAGGGGCCCGTACAATGAGCAGTTCTTC. Its translation: CASTRDRGPYNEQFF.

The chain recombines TRBV2 with TRBJ1-5, with D possibly being TRBD1 (6 bases). The CDR3 has 14 residues. Germline V gene data show CDR1 as SNHLY and CDR2 as FYNNEI. Trimming left V 7 bases short and J 2 bases short, with 12 bases between. CDR3 in DNA: TGTGCCAGCATGGGAGGGGGGGGCAATCAGCCCCAGCATTTT. Translating it yields CASMGGGGNQPQHF.

The chain recombines TRBV2 with TRBJ2-7, with D tentatively TRBD1 (5 bases). CDR3 length equals 14 residues. V lost 6 bases to trimming and J lost 0 bases, with 12 bases between them. Germline CDR1 is SNHLY and CDR2 is FYNNEI. The CDR3 spells CASSVDRSSYEQYF. The CDR3 DNA reads TGTGCCAGCAGCGTAGACAGAAGCTCCTACGAGCAGTACTTC.

The genes are TRBV2 and TRBJ1-5; 11 bases align to TRBD1. V gave up 2 bases and J gave up 5 bases; unmatched junction bases: 5. Germline CDR1 reads SNHLY; CDR2 reads FYNNEI. The CDR3 covers 16 residues. The CDR3 loop reads CASSELGQGAHQPQHF. DNA for the CDR3: TGTGCCAGCAGTGAACTAGGACAGGGGGCACATCAGCCCCAGCATTTT.

V and J are TRBV5-4 and TRBJ1-2; the match to TRBD1 covers 7 bases. The CDR3 is 13 amino acids. From germline, CDR1 is SGHNT and CDR2 YYREEE (reference sequence). V dropped 7 bases and J dropped 6; count of bases not matched to a gene: 9. CDR3 region: CASGDRAAHGYTF. CDR3 sequence (DNA): TGTGCCAGCGGAGACAGGGCTGCACATGGCTACACCTTC.

The sample holds a few counts of this clone. V gene TRBV6-5 combines with J gene TRBJ1-2, with D perhaps matching TRBD1 (5 bases). Germline CDR1 reads MNHEY; CDR2 reads SVGAGI. The CDR3 runs to 15 residues. Trimming left V 2 bases short and J 3 bases short, with 13 bases between. Written as DNA, the CDR3 is TGTGCCAGCAGTTACGGCCTAACAGGAGACTATGGCTACACCTTC. This codes for CASSYGLTGDYGYTF.

The chain has TRBV7-8 and TRBJ2-7; D is unresolved. The V end was cut by 0 bases, the J end by 3 bases, with 6 bases between. Germline loops: CDR1 SGHVS, CDR2 FQNEAQ. The CDR3 spans 13 residues. The CDR3 bases are TGTGCCAGCAGCTTAGCCGGTTTCTACGAGCAGTACTTC. Amino acids: CASSLAGFYEQYF.

The V gene is TRBV13, the J gene TRBJ1-4; no firm D call. Germline CDR1 and CDR2: PRHDT and FYEKMQ (reference sequence). CDR3 length: 12 residues. Trimming removed 4 bases from V and 5 bases from J, with 5 bases in between. The CDR3 loop reads CASSSRNEKLFF. The CDR3 nucleotides read TGTGCCAGCAGCTCTAGAAATGAAAAACTGTTTTTT.

This rearrangement joins TRBV6-6 to TRBJ1-6; a weak D match, TRBD1 (5 bases). Trimming removed 7 bases at V and 5 bases at J, with 18 bases between. The CDR3 is 16 amino acids. The germline V gene encodes CDR1 MNHNY and CDR2 SVGAGI (reference sequence). In DNA, the CDR3 is TGTGCCAGCAACCCTCTTGTTGGCAGGGATAATTCACCCCTCCACTTT. Translating it yields CASNPLVGRDNSPLHF.